The 22 T cell receptor beta chains presented below share a single source sample, sequenced in a study of T cells of healthy individuals. TCRdb reprocessed the 5' RACE reads via MiXCR and lists one record per CDR3 protein. This sample has about 96,000 distinct CDR3 sequences, with approximately 16% found just once. The receptors originated from a human donor in good health.

Regarding this clonotype: This may arise from a read error, as a much more abundant clone is one base away. The chain couples TRBV5-1 to TRBJ2-2, with D perhaps assigned TRBD1 or TRBD2 (6 bases each). CDR1 is SGHRS, CDR2 YFSETQ, per germline. This CDR3 has 14 amino acids. CDR3 nucleotides: TGCGCCAGCAGCTTGGGAGGGGACACCGGGGGGCTGTTTTTT. Its translation is CASSLGGDTGGLFF.

The chain is built from TRBV28 and TRBJ2-7; the D gene is possibly TRBD1 (5 bases). The CDR3 contains 10 residues. The germline gives CDR1 MDHEN, CDR2 SYDVKM. Trimming stripped 7 bases from V and 6 bases from J, with 7 bases between. The CDR3, as DNA: TGTGCCAGCAAGGACACCGAGCAGTACTTC. Residues: CASKDTEQYF. The full variable domain, its missing parts supplied by reference TRBV28 and TRBJ2-7, is DVKVTQSSRYLVKRTGEKVFLECVQDMDHENMFWYRQDPGLGLRLIYFSYDVKMKEKGDIPEGYSVSREKKERFSLILESASTNQTSMYLCASKDTEQYFGPGTRLTVT.

This clonotype has more than one count but fewer than ten. The CDR3 spells CASSQTGFNSPLHF. DNA of the CDR3: TGTGCCAGCAGCCAGACAGGTTTCAATTCACCCCTCCACTTT. The V call is TRBV7-9, the J call TRBJ1-6; D may be TRBD1 (6 bases). This CDR3 has 14 amino acids. V dropped 5 bases and J dropped 7 bases, with 12 bases sitting between them. The germline V gene encodes CDR1 SEHNR and CDR2 FQNEAQ (reference sequence).

The chain joins TRBV27 to TRBJ1-1; the D gene is possibly TRBD1 (5 bases). This CDR3 contains 16 residues. The germline V and J ends were trimmed by 3 bases and 1 base, with 15 bases remaining between them. CDR1 is MNHEY and CDR2 is SMNVEV in the germline V gene (reference sequence). This chain's CDR3 is CASSLRAGRENTEAFF. The DNA for the CDR3 is TGTGCCAGCAGTTTGAGGGCCGGCAGGGAGAACACTGAAGCTTTCTTT.

V is TRBV7-8 and J is TRBJ1-5, with D hard to call. The CDR3 is 14 amino acids. The V gene lost 1 base and the J gene lost 4 bases, with 8 bases spanning the gap. CDR1 and CDR2 (germline): SGHVS, FQNEAQ. The CDR3 nucleotides read TGTGCCAGCAGCTTAGAAAAGATAAATCAGCCCCAGCATTTT. Amino acid sequence: CASSLEKINQPQHF.

Comment on this clonotype: A clone one base away is much larger, so this may be a read error. The CDR3 spells CASSPERNYGYNF. The CDR3 DNA follows: TGTGCCAGCTCACCCGAGCGGAACTATGGCTACAACTTC. This chain connects TRBV18 to TRBJ1-2; D remains ambiguous. There are 13 residues in the CDR3. The germline CDR1 and CDR2 sequences are KGHSH and LQKENI.

There are a few counts of this clonotype. V and J are TRBV28 and TRBJ2-5; D is perhaps TRBD1 (6 bases). In germline, CDR1 is MDHEN, CDR2 SYDVKM. CDR3 size: 14 residues. With 7 bases removed from V and 6 bases from J, the gap between germline ends came to 18 bases. The CDR3 here is CASNPQGSSKTQYF. The CDR3 DNA reads as TGTGCCAGCAATCCTCAGGGGTCTTCAAAGACCCAGTACTTC. Full variable domain (missing parts from reference TRBV28 and TRBJ2-5): DVKVTQSSRYLVKRTGEKVFLECVQDMDHENMFWYRQDPGLGLRLIYFSYDVKMKEKGDIPEGYSVSREKKERFSLILESASTNQTSMYLCASNPQGSSKTQYFGPGTRLLVL.

V gene TRBV5-1 combines with J gene TRBJ2-5; possibly TRBD2 for D (6 bases). V was pared by 0 bases and J by 6 bases, with 15 bases between. The germline gives CDR1 SGHRS, CDR2 YFSETQ. The CDR3 sequence is 15 residues long. CDR3 in amino acids: CASSLAGTYEKTQYF. CDR3 coding DNA: TGCGCCAGCAGCTTGGCCGGGACTTACGAAAAGACCCAGTACTTC.

The rearrangement joins TRBV5-6 to TRBJ2-1; TRBD1 matches 10 bases. Germline V gene sequence: CDR1 SGHDT, CDR2 YYEEEE. J gave up 14 bases and V 4 bases, and 9 bases lay outside the gene matches. The CDR3 extends over 13 amino acids. CDR3 sequence reads: CASSETGGLREFF. The CDR3 coding sequence is TGTGCCAGCAGCGAGACAGGGGGCCTTAGAGAGTTCTTC. Full variable domain (remainder filled in from reference TRBV5-6 and TRBJ2-1): DAGVTQSPTHLIKTRGQQVTLRCSPKSGHDTVSWYQQALGQGPQFIFQYYEEEERQRGNFPDRFSGHQFPNYSSELNVNALLLGDSALYLCASSETGGLREFFGPGTRLTVL.

The chain uses TRBV7-8 and TRBJ1-4; 9 bases are shared with TRBD1. The CDR3 is 16 residues long. Germline V gene sequence: CDR1 SGHVS, CDR2 FQNEAQ. Trimming cost V 5 bases and J 3 bases; bases outside gene matches: 7. This CDR3 is CASSPGRTGANEKLFF. The CDR3 bases are TGTGCCAGCAGCCCCGGAAGGACAGGGGCTAATGAAAAACTGTTTTTT.

In this sample, this clonotype turned up many times. This chain links TRBV4-1 with TRBJ2-2; 11 nucleotides match TRBD2. The germline V gene encodes CDR1 MGHRA and CDR2 YSYEKL. V lost 1 base, J lost 0 bases, and 4 bases stayed unmatched. The CDR3 runs 18 residues. CDR3 in DNA: TGCGCCAGCAGCCAAGGTACTAGCGGGGGACCGAACACCGGGGAGCTGTTTTTT. Translated: CASSQGTSGGPNTGELFF.

V and J are TRBV5-1 and TRBJ1-6; 7 bases are shared with TRBD1. Germline V gene lookup returns CDR1 SGHRS and CDR2 YFSETQ. V gave up 2 bases and J gave up 8 bases; unmatched junction bases: 7. The CDR3 is made up of 15 amino acids. In nucleotides, the CDR3 is TGCGCCAGCAGCTTAGGAAGGGGGCAAGATTCACCCCTCCACTTT. Translating it yields CASSLGRGQDSPLHF.

There are a few counts of this clonotype. The chain carries TRBV7-2 and TRBJ1-2, with D perhaps matching TRBD1 (5 bases). This CDR3 comprises 14 residues. Germline loops: CDR1 SGHTA, CDR2 FQGNSA. Trimming left V 1 base short and J 2 bases short, with 8 bases between. For the CDR3, the DNA is TGTGCCAGCAGCTTAGGGGGCACCAACTATGGCTACACCTTC. It is translated as CASSLGGTNYGYTF. The full variable domain, completed using reference TRBV7-2 and TRBJ1-2, is GAGVSQSPSNKVTEKGKDVELRCDPISGHTALYWYRQSLGQGLEFLIYFQGNSAPDKSGLPSDRFSAERTGGSVSTLTIQRTQQEDSAVYLCASSLGGTNYGYTFGSGTRLTVV.

The V call is TRBV6-5, the J call TRBJ1-2, with a weak D call TRBD1 (5 bases). CDR3 size: 13 residues. V shed 7 bases and J shed 5 bases, with 14 bases lying between them. CDR1 MNHEY and CDR2 SVGAGI come from the germline V gene. Here the CDR3 DNA reads TGTGCCAGCAACGGGGCTGGGGGTTATGGCTACACCTTC. Translation gives CASNGAGGYGYTF.

The chain has TRBV7-2 and TRBJ2-2; 8 bases map to TRBD1. Trimming cost V 6 bases and J 5 bases; bases outside gene matches: 8. The germline V gene encodes CDR1 SGHTA and CDR2 FQGNSA. The CDR3 runs to 15 residues. This chain's CDR3 is CASRTVRGLTGELFF. Here the CDR3 DNA reads TGTGCCAGCAGAACGGTCAGGGGGCTTACCGGGGAGCTGTTTTTT.

The CDR3: CASSPTSLYNEQFF. CDR3 in DNA: TGTGCCAGCAGCCCGACTAGTCTCTACAATGAGCAGTTCTTC. J is TRBJ2-1 and V is TRBV7-2, with D tentatively TRBD2 (6 bases). The germline gives CDR1 SGHTA, CDR2 FQGNSA. CDR3 size: 14 residues. V gave up 5 bases and J gave up 3 bases, with 11 bases separating them.

The V call is TRBV4-2, the J call TRBJ1-5; D is uncertain. Trimming removed 0 bases from V and 0 bases from J, with 9 bases in between. CDR1 is LGHNA, CDR2 YNFKEQ, per germline. The CDR3 loop spans 16 amino acids. CDR3 region: CASSQDLPDSNQPQHF. CDR3 DNA sequence: TGTGCCAGCAGCCAAGACCTCCCAGATAGCAATCAGCCCCAGCATTTT.

Many counts were recorded for this clonotype. The J gene is TRBJ1-5, the V gene TRBV7-2; D not resolved. The CDR3 is made up of 15 amino acids. Germline V gives CDR1 SGHTA, CDR2 FQGNSA. Trimming shortened V by 0 bases and J by 3 bases, and 9 bases separated the two germline ends. CDR3 protein: CASSLAPGVNQPQHF. The CDR3 DNA reads as TGTGCCAGCAGCTTAGCTCCAGGTGTCAATCAGCCCCAGCATTTT.

V gene TRBV3-1 combines with J gene TRBJ2-1; D is unclear. The V end was cut by 5 bases, the J end by 9 bases, with 11 bases between. The CDR3 contains 12 residues. The germline V gene encodes CDR1 LGHDT and CDR2 YNNKEL (reference sequence). The DNA of the CDR3 is TGTGCCAGCAGCACGGGTGTCGGTGAGCAGTTCTTC. This gives the protein CASSTGVGEQFF.

This clonotype came up many times. The gene calls are TRBV5-1 and TRBJ1-4; D gene ambiguous. This CDR3 has 12 amino acids. CDR1 SGHRS and CDR2 YFSETQ come from the germline V gene. Trimming took 2 bases from V and 8 from J, leaving 7 bases between them. CDR3 sequence (DNA): TGCGCCAGCAGCTTATTAGGGGAAAAACTGTTTTTT. Translated, it gives CASSLLGEKLFF.

This clonotype was picked up many times. V is TRBV7-8 and J is TRBJ2-3; the match to TRBD2 covers 8 bases. Germline CDR1 is SGHVS and CDR2 is FQNEAQ. V shed 4 bases, J shed 8 bases, and the junction held 20 bases outside the gene matches. CDR3 length: 18 amino acids. The CDR3 loop reads CASSSLRDAGGVVLTQYF. The CDR3 nucleotides read TGTGCCAGCAGCTCACTGAGGGATGCGGGGGGTGTCGTACTTACGCAGTATTTT.

The rearrangement links TRBV11-2 to TRBJ1-2, with D possibly being TRBD1 (6 bases). Trimming pared 8 bases from V and 3 bases from J, leaving 13 bases between. The CDR3 runs 13 residues. CDR1 SGHAT and CDR2 FQNNGV come from the germline V gene. CDR3 nucleotide sequence: TGTGCCAGCGGGGGGACATTTCACTATGGCTACACCTTC. This encodes CASGGTFHYGYTF.